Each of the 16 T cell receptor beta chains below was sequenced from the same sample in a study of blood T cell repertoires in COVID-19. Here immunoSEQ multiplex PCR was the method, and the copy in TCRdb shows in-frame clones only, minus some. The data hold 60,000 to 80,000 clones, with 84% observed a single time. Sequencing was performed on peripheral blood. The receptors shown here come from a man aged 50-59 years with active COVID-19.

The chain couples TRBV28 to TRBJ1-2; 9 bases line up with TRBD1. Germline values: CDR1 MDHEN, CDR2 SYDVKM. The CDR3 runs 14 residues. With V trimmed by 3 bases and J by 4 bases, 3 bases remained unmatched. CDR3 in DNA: TGTGCCAGCAGTTTCGGGGACAGGGTCTATGGCTACACCTTC. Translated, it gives CASSFGDRVYGYTF.

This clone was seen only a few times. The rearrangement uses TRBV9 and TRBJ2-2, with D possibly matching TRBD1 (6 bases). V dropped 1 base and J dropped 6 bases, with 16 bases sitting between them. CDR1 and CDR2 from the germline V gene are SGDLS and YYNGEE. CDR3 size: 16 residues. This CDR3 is CASSVYSGTNAGELFF. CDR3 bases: TGTGCCAGCAGCGTATACTCCGGGACAAACGCCGGGGAGCTGTTTTTT.

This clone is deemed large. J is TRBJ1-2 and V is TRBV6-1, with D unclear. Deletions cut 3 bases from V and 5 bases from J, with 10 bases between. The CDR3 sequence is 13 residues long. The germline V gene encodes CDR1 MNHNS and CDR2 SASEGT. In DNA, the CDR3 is TGTGCCAGCAGTGAGGGCAGGTCTTATGGCTACACCTTC. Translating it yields CASSEGRSYGYTF.

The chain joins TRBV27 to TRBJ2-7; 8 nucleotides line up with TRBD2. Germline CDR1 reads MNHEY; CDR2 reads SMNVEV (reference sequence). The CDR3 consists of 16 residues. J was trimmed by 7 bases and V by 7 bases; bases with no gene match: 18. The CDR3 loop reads CASTAGLSGGLGEQYF. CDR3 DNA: TGTGCCAGCACCGCCGGACTAAGCGGGGGCCTGGGGGAGCAGTACTTC.

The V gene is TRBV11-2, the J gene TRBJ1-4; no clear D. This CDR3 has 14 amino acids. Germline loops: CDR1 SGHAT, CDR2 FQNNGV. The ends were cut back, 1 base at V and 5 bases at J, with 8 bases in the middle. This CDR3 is CASSLGRRNEKLFF. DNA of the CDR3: TGTGCCAGCAGCTTAGGGCGGAGAAATGAAAAACTGTTTTTT.

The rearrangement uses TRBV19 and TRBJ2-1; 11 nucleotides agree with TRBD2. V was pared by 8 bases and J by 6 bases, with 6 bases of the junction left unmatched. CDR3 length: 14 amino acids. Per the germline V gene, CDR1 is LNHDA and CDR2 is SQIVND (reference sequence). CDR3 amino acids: CASSLAGVGNEQFF. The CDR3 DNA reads TGTGCCAGTTCACTAGCGGGGGTTGGCAATGAGCAGTTCTTC.

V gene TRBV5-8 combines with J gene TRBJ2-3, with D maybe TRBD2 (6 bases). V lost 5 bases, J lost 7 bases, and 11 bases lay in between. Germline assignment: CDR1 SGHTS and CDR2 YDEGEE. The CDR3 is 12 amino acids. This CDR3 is CASRGGVNTQYF. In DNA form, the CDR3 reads TGTGCCAGCAGGGGGGGTGTAAATACGCAGTATTTT.

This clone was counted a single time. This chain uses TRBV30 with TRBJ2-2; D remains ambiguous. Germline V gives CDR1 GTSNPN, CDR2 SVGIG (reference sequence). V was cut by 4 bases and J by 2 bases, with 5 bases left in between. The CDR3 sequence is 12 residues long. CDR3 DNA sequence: TGTGCCTGGACAACTAACACCGGGGAGCTGTTTTTT. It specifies CAWTTNTGELFF.

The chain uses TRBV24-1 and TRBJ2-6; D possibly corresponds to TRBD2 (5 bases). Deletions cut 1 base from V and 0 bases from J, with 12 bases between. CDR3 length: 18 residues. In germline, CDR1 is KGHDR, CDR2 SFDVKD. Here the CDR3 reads CATSDFRGSASGANVLTF. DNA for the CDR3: TGTGCCACCAGTGATTTTCGGGGTAGTGCCTCTGGGGCCAACGTCCTGACTTTC.

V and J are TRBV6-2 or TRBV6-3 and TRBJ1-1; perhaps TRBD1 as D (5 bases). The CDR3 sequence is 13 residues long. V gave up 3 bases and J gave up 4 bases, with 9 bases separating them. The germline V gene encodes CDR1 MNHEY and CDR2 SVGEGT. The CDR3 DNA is TGTGCCAGCAGTTATACGACAGCCACTGAAGCTTTCTTT. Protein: CASSYTTATEAFF.

The chain's CDR3 is CASSHLTVDNEKLFF. In nucleotides, the CDR3 is TGTGCCAGCAGTCACCTGACAGTAGATAATGAAAAACTGTTTTTT. The V gene is TRBV6-2 or TRBV6-3, the J gene TRBJ1-4; weak D call: TRBD1 (5 bases). This CDR3 has 15 amino acids. Trimming shortened V by 5 bases and J by 4 bases, and 14 bases separated the two germline ends. From germline, CDR1 is MNHEY and CDR2 SVGEGT.

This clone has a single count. CDR3 DNA: TGTGCCAGCAGCGTAGGGACAGGGATTGCTCCCCTCCACTTT. Protein product: CASSVGTGIAPLHF. The V call is TRBV9, the J call TRBJ1-6, with 8 bases identical to TRBD1. This CDR3 has 14 amino acids. Unmatched junction bases numbered 6, after V lost 0 bases and J lost 13 bases. Germline V gene data show CDR1 as SGDLS and CDR2 as YYNGEE. Combining the CDR3 with reference TRBV9 and TRBJ1-6 gives the whole variable domain DSGVTQTPKHLITATGQRVTLRCSPRSGDLSVYWYQQSLDQGLQFLIQYYNGEERAKGNILERFSAQQFPDLHSELNLSSLELGDSALYFCASSVGTGIAPLHFGNGTRLTVT.

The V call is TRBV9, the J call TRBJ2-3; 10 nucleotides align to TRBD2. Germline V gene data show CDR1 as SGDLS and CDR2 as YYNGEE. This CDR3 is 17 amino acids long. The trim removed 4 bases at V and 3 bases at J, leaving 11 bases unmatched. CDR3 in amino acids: CASSSSDGSGGTDTQYF. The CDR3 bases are TGTGCCAGCAGCTCCTCAGACGGTAGCGGGGGGACAGATACGCAGTATTTT.

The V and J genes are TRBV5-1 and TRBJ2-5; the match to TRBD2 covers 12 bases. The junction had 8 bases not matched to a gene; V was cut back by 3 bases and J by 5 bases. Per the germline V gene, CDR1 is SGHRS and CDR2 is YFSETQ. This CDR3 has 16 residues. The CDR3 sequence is CASSSLAGGPGETQYF. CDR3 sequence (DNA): TGCGCCAGCAGCTCGCTAGCGGGGGGGCCAGGGGAGACCCAGTACTTC.

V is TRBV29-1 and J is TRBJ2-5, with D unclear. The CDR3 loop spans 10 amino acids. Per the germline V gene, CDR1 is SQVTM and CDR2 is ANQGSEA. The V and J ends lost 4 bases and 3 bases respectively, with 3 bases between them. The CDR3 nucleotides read TGCAGCGTTGGAGAAGAGACCCAGTACTTC. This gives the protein CSVGEETQYF.

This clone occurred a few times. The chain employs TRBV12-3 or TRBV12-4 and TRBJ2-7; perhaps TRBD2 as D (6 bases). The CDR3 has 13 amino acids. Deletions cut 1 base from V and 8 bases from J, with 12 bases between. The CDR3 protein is CASSLGFGGKQYF. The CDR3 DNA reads TGTGCCAGCAGTTTAGGGTTTGGGGGGAAGCAGTACTTC.